What follows is one T cell receptor (beta chain) and its context. This entry comes from a study of long-term antiretroviral therapy in people with HIV. Survey level was the resolution at which the v3.0 immunoSEQ assay ran. Sequencing aimed to cover 40,000-50,000 T-cell genomes per sample. Libraries were prepared by immunoSEQ multiplex PCR; TCRdb keeps only in-frame clonotypes and omits some of them. The sample comprises fewer than 45,000 clones, just under 95% of which are singletons, and roughly 4% rests with the top ten. This specimen consisted of unsorted PBMCs, obtained 4.1 years after starting antiretroviral therapy. The receptor was isolated from a woman in her fifties or sixties with HIV.

The CDR3 DNA follows: TGTGCCAGCAACGACCCCGGGACTAGCGGCCACAATGAGCAGTTCTTC. Translation: CASNDPGTSGHNEQFF. V gene TRBV27 combines with J gene TRBJ2-1; 11 bases fit TRBD2. Looked up from germline, CDR1 is MNHEY and CDR2 is SMNVEV (reference sequence). V trimming: 7 bases; J trimming: 5 bases; junction bases outside the gene matches: 10. The CDR3 has 16 amino acids.